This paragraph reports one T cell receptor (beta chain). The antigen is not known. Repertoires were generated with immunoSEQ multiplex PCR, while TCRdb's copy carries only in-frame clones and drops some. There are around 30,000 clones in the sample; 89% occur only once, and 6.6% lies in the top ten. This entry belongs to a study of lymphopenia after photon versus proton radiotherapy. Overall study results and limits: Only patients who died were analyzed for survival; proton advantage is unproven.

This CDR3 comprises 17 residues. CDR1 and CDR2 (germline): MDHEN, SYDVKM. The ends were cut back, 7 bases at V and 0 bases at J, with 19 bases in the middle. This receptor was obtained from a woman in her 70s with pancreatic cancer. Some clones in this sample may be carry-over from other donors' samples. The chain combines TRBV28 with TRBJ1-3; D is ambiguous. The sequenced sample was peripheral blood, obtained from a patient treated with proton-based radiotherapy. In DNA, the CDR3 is TGTGCCAGCAATTCCATGTTAGACTTTTTCTCTGGAAACACCATATATTTT. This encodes CASNSMLDFFSGNTIYF.